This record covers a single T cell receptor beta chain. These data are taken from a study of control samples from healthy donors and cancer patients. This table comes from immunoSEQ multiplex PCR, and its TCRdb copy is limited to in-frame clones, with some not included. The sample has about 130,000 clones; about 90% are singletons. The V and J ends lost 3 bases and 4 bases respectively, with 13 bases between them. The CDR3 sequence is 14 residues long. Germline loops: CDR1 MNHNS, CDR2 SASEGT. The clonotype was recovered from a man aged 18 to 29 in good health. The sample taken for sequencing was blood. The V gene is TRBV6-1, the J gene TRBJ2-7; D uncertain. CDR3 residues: CASSDRRDGYEQYF. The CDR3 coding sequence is TGTGCCAGCAGTGATCGTAGGGATGGGTACGAGCAGTACTTC.